This T cell receptor (beta chain) was captured by sequencing in a study of EBV T-cell therapy then PD-1 blockade in nasopharyngeal carcinoma. Per germline, CDR1 MNHEY and CDR2 SMNVEV (reference sequence). CDR3 length: 12 amino acids. V gave up 2 bases and J gave up 6 bases, with 8 bases separating them. A note on this clone: Its specificity is unknown.

Regarding treatment: AdE1-LMPpoly-expanded autologous EBV-specific T-cell therapy followed by anti-PD-1 nivolumab. Assay: immunoSEQ multiplex PCR; the TCRdb copy retains only in-frame clones and omits some. The sample records about 14,000 clones, 84% being singletons. This rearrangement joins TRBV27 to TRBJ2-7; D uncertain. The sequence came from a man in his forties with nasopharyngeal carcinoma. Here the sequenced sample was CD8+ T cells from blood, taken around day 99 from a patient whose treatment included autologous EBV-specific T cells and nivolumab. The CDR3 here is CASSLVTGEQYF. CDR3 nucleotides: TGTGCCAGCAGTTTAGTAACCGGCGAGCAGTACTTC.